The 11 T cell receptor beta chains below were found in one sample sequenced in a study of regulatory T cells in long-lasting Graves disease. To make TCR beta libraries, researchers used iRepertoire HTBI primers and Arm-PCR of CDR3 regions. TCRdb ran MiXCR on the multiplex PCR reads and lists one entry per CDR3 protein. The sample yields 530,000 or so distinct CDR3 sequences, roughly a sixth seen once. Time point described: newly diagnosed GD, antithyroid drugs for less than 3 months. TCR sequences were obtained from RNA taken from PBMCs. The same data also contributed to another study, on T cells in Graves' hyperthyroidism and ophthalmopathy.

The starting material was peripheral blood mononuclear cells (PBMCs), obtained at new diagnosis, from a patient treated with antithyroid drugs. These receptors originate from a man between 18 and 29 years old with Graves disease.

This clonotype occurred a few times. The chain employs TRBV5-1 and TRBJ2-7; D unclear. The ends were cut back, 6 bases at V and 0 bases at J, with 13 bases in the middle. Germline V gene sequence: CDR1 SGHRS, CDR2 YFSETQ. The CDR3 loop spans 14 amino acids. CDR3 DNA: TGCGCCAGCAACCCCCGAGCCGACTCCTACGAGCAGTACTTC. Its translation: CASNPRADSYEQYF.

The gene calls are TRBV20-1 and TRBJ2-1, with TRBD2 identical over 11 bases. CDR1 DFQATT and CDR2 SNEGSKA come from the germline V gene (reference sequence). The CDR3 has 15 amino acids. V lost 1 base and J lost 5; bases outside the gene matches: 4. The CDR3 protein is CSARALAGDHNEQFF. CDR3 bases: TGCAGTGCTAGAGCACTAGCGGGAGATCACAATGAGCAGTTCTTC.

This clonotype was found many times. CDR3 amino acids: CASSYSGTGDTQYF. CDR3 bases: TGTGCCAGCAGCTATAGCGGGACGGGTGATACGCAGTATTTT. The rearrangement uses TRBV7-9 and TRBJ2-3; 8 bases line up with TRBD2. V dropped 4 bases and J dropped 6; count of bases not matched to a gene: 6. Germline-derived CDR1 and CDR2 are SEHNR and FQNEAQ (reference sequence). The length of the CDR3 is 14 residues.

J is TRBJ2-5 and V is TRBV7-9; D not certain. V was cut by 1 base and J by 5 bases, with 11 bases left in between. Germline CDR1 is SEHNR and CDR2 is FQNEAQ (reference sequence). The CDR3 is made up of 14 amino acids. The CDR3 sequence: CASSLVGAVETQYF. The CDR3 DNA reads TGTGCCAGCAGCTTAGTCGGTGCGGTTGAGACCCAGTACTTC.

There are many counts of this clonotype. The chain recombines TRBV28 with TRBJ2-7; 7 positions match TRBD2. The CDR3 contains 14 residues. The germline CDR1 and CDR2 sequences are MDHEN and SYDVKM. Trimming cost V 6 bases and J 0 bases; bases outside gene matches: 5. The CDR3 here is CASRQRTSSYEQYF. CDR3 nucleotide sequence: TGTGCCAGCAGGCAAAGGACTAGCTCCTACGAGCAGTACTTC.

This clonotype was detected a few times. The gene calls are TRBV4-1 and TRBJ2-7; TRBD1 aligns across 8 bases. This CDR3 has 14 amino acids. Germline loops: CDR1 MGHRA, CDR2 YSYEKL. V shed 2 bases and J 3 bases; nucleotides not matched to a gene: 3. DNA of the CDR3: TGCGCCAGCAGCCAAATACAGGGGGGCTACGAGCAGTACTTC. Amino acids: CASSQIQGGYEQYF.

This chain links TRBV2 with TRBJ2-7; D is unclear. The germline V and J ends were trimmed by 4 bases and 3 bases, with 7 bases remaining between them. From germline, CDR1 is SNHLY and CDR2 FYNNEI. The CDR3 sequence is 12 residues long. CDR3 sequence reads: CASSADDYEQYF. The CDR3 DNA follows: TGTGCCAGCAGTGCGGACGACTACGAGCAGTACTTC.

A few counts support this clonotype. The chain is built from TRBV20-1 and TRBJ1-1, with D possibly TRBD1 on 6 matching bases. This CDR3 has 18 amino acids. V was pared by 5 bases and J by 4 bases, with 29 bases between. Per germline, CDR1 DFQATT and CDR2 SNEGSKA (reference sequence). The CDR3 DNA reads TGCAGTGCTCAGACCGAACAGGGAGTACTCCCCTTGATCACTGAAGCTTTCTTT. It specifies CSAQTEQGVLPLITEAFF.

This clonotype was seen many times. The chain uses TRBV2 and TRBJ1-4; D unresolved. The CDR3 is made up of 12 amino acids. Trimming took 5 bases from V and 8 from J, leaving 9 bases between them. Germline values: CDR1 SNHLY, CDR2 FYNNEI. The CDR3 reads CASSLEREKLFF. CDR3 DNA: TGTGCCAGCAGTTTGGAGAGAGAAAAACTGTTTTTT.

Only a few counts were recorded for this clonotype. The gene calls are TRBV9 and TRBJ1-2; possible D gene TRBD1, 6 bases. The CDR3 is made up of 11 amino acids. Germline loops: CDR1 SGDLS, CDR2 YYNGEE. V shed 2 bases and J shed 10 bases, with 9 bases lying between them. CDR3 sequence reads: CASSVGQIYTF. The CDR3 region has the DNA TGTGCCAGCAGCGTTGGACAGATCTACACCTTC.

V gene TRBV7-9 combines with J gene TRBJ2-2; D is tentatively TRBD1 or TRBD2 (5 bases each). Trimming took 3 bases from V and 6 from J, leaving 17 bases between them. The CDR3 is made up of 16 amino acids. Germline CDR1 SEHNR, CDR2 FQNEAQ (reference sequence). The CDR3 coding sequence is TGTGCCAGCAGCTTCCCGGGACCCTCGACGGCCGGGGAGCTGTTTTTT. Protein sequence: CASSFPGPSTAGELFF.